This T cell receptor beta chain stems from a study of cytomegalovirus exposure and HLA in healthy donors. The junction had 6 bases not matched to a gene; V was cut back by 6 bases and J by 4 bases. Germline CDR1 MDHEN, CDR2 SYDVKM. CDR3 size: 14 residues. Notes on the study in general: Despite most TCR sequences being rare, some public TCRs occurred in many donors. It was reportedly the case that the classifier diagnosed cytomegalovirus status with high specificity and sensitivity. In vitro experiments confirmed that a few CMV-associated chains were specific for CMV antigens.

In regard to this clone: Its antigen remains unknown.

Assay: immunoSEQ multiplex PCR; the TCRdb copy retains only in-frame clones and omits some. The data show 250,000 to 350,000 clones, around 87% seen once. The source of this sequence is a woman aged 18-30 years in good health and CMV-seronegative. This chain links TRBV28 with TRBJ1-1, with 9 bases matching TRBD1. Sequencing used PBMCs. Here the CDR3 reads CASRDGQGITEAFF. As DNA, the CDR3 is TGTGCCAGCAGGGACGGACAGGGGATCACTGAAGCTTTCTTT.